Listed below are T cell receptor beta chains from one sample, sequenced in a study of OX40 agonist ivuxolimab in advanced cancers. TCRdb's copy holds only in-frame clones and misses some; the assay was immunoSEQ multiplex PCR. Among about 78,000 clones listed, 70% to 85% were seen once. The specimen comprised CD4+ or CD8+ T cells sorted from blood, sampled in a trial of the OX40 agonist ivuxolimab. The source of these receptors is an adult with an advanced solid tumor such as melanoma, head and neck, liver or kidney cancer. CDR3s include the opening cysteine and the closing phenylalanine or tryptophan. The D gene is left open where the match is weak. Size is omitted from some rows. Given values are once, few, many or a class for expanded clones.

CDR3 length,clone size,V gene,D gene,J gene,CDR3 DNA,CDR3 protein
17,few,TRBV7-9,TRBD1,TRBJ2-1,TGTGCCAGCAGCTTAGTGAGGGGGCCCGGCCTTAACAATGAGCAGTTCTTC,CASSLVRGPGLNNEQFF
11,.,TRBV6-1,.,TRBJ2-1,TGTGCCAGCAGTCGAAGTAATGAGCAGTTCTTC,CASSRSNEQFF
15,.,TRBV11-2,TRBD1,TRBJ2-1,TGTGCCAGCAGCTTAGGAGGGGGCAGGTTCAATGAGCAGTTCTTC,CASSLGGGRFNEQFF
17,.,TRBV30,.,TRBJ2-7,TGTGCCTGGAGTGTACAGACGAACCGGCTCCCCAACTACGAGCAGTACTTC,CAWSVQTNRLPNYEQYF
13,.,TRBV2,TRBD2,TRBJ2-1,TGTGCCAGCAGTGAAGCCCCGGGGGGGTTCCAGTTCTTC,CASSEAPGGFQFF
13,.,TRBV6-6,.,TRBJ2-1,TGTGCCAGCACAGGGCTCCCCTACAATGAGCAGTTCTTC,CASTGLPYNEQFF
14,.,TRBV6-1,.,TRBJ2-1,TGTGCCACTCAACCGGGGAAGGCCTTCAATGAGCAGTTCTTC,CATQPGKAFNEQFF
12,once,TRBV25-1,TRBD2,TRBJ2-3,TGTGCCAGCAGGACTAGCGGGGAGACGCAGTATTTT,CASRTSGETQYF
16,.,TRBV7-6,TRBD2,TRBJ2-1,TGTGCCAGCAGCCCAAATCCCGGGACTAGCAGAGCAGAGCAGTTCTTC,CASSPNPGTSRAEQFF
16,.,TRBV28,.,TRBJ1-2,TGTGCCAGCAGTTCACCCAGGCAGGGTGTAACGAGTGGCTACACCTTC,CASSSPRQGVTSGYTF
16,.,TRBV13,.,TRBJ1-1,TGTGCCAGCAGCCTCCGGGCGAAAAAGGGGAACACTGAAGCTTTCTTT,CASSLRAKKGNTEAFF
11,once,TRBV28,.,TRBJ2-7,TGTGCCAGCAGTTCCCGCCGGGAGCAGTACTTC,CASSSRREQYF
14,.,TRBV7-9,.,TRBJ1-4,TGTGCCAGCAGCCTAAGTCAAACTCAAGAAAAACTGTTTTTT,CASSLSQTQEKLFF
14,.,TRBV21-1,.,TRBJ1-5,TGTGCCACCTCAACCGGGACATACTATCAGCCCCAGCATTTT,CATSTGTYYQPQHF
16,.,TRBV7-2,TRBD2,TRBJ2-1,TGTGCCAGCAGCACTAGCGGGCCAAGCTCCTACAATGAGCAGTTCTTC,CASSTSGPSSYNEQFF
13,.,TRBV18,.,TRBJ2-7,TGTGCCAGCTCACCATCACAGGGCTACGAGCAGTACTTC,CASSPSQGYEQYF
15,.,TRBV7-2,.,TRBJ2-2,TGTGCCAGCAGCTTAGCGGGATCGAACACCGGGGAGCTGTTTTTT,CASSLAGSNTGELFF
17,few,TRBV9,.,TRBJ2-2,TGTGCCAGCAGCGTAACAATCTCAGAGAGCCACACCGGGGAGCTGTTTTTT,CASSVTISESHTGELFF
12,.,TRBV5-1,TRBD1,TRBJ1-2,TGCGCCAGCTCCGACAGGGTCTATGGCTACACCTTC,CASSDRVYGYTF
15,.,TRBV9,TRBD2,TRBJ2-3,TGTGCCAGCAGCGTGAGGACTAGCGGTCCAGATACGCAGTATTTT,CASSVRTSGPDTQYF
14,.,TRBV5-1,.,TRBJ1-1,TGCGCCAGCAGCTTGGAGCGGGTGAACACTGAAGCTTTCTTT,CASSLERVNTEAFF
15,few,TRBV27,.,TRBJ2-5,TGTGCCAGCAGTTTTAGCAACCGACGCGGGGAGACCCAGTACTTC,CASSFSNRRGETQYF
15,.,TRBV9,.,TRBJ2-3,TGTGCCAGCAGCTCCCAAAGTGGGAACTCCGGTACGCAGTATTTT,CASSSQSGNSGTQYF
13,.,TRBV7-9,.,TRBJ1-1,TGTGCCAGCAGCACCCTCTCGGATTCTGAAGCTTTCTTT,CASSTLSDSEAFF
16,.,TRBV4-3,.,TRBJ2-2,TGCGCCAGCAGCCAAGAAGGGGGGATCAACACCGGGGAGCTGTTTTTT,CASSQEGGINTGELFF
13,few,TRBV5-1,.,TRBJ1-5,TGCGCCAGCAGCTTCCGGGGTAATCAGCCCCAGCATTTT,CASSFRGNQPQHF
16,.,TRBV7-8,TRBD1,TRBJ2-2,TGTGCCAGCAGCTCAGGACAGGGGGCAATCACCGGGGAGCTGTTTTTT,CASSSGQGAITGELFF